One sample yielded the 21 T cell receptor beta chains listed below, sequenced in a study of T cell responses to AZD1222 COVID-19 vaccine. The protocol was immunoSEQ multiplex PCR, while the TCRdb copy is restricted to in-frame clones and leaves out a portion. Altogether 100,000 to 150,000 clones are present, over 80% being singletons, with the ten largest covering around 6.1%. This sample comprised peripheral blood, obtained on day 0 of AZD1222 vaccination. These receptors all come from an adult in good health.

The rearrangement joins TRBV4-3 to TRBJ1-1; 7 nucleotides line up with TRBD1. There are 16 residues in the CDR3. V dropped 0 bases and J dropped 2; count of bases not matched to a gene: 6. Germline V gene sequence: CDR1 LGHNA, CDR2 YSLEER. As DNA, the CDR3 is TGCGCCAGCAGCCAAGAGGTCGCAGGGGGTAACACTGAAGCTTTCTTT. It is translated as CASSQEVAGGNTEAFF.

This CDR3 is CASSYSETGTDYGYTF. CDR3 in DNA: TGTGCCAGCAGTTACTCGGAGACAGGCACTGACTATGGCTACACCTTC. The chain couples TRBV6-2 or TRBV6-3 to TRBJ1-2, with D perhaps matching TRBD1 (6 bases). The CDR3 has 16 amino acids. Germline V CDR1 and CDR2: MNHEY, SVGEGT. The germline V and J ends were trimmed by 0 bases and 3 bases, with 14 bases remaining between them.

The V call is TRBV9, the J call TRBJ1-3; 9 nucleotides line up with TRBD1. The CDR3 consists of 16 residues. Germline trimming cut 4 bases from V and 1 base from J; bases unmatched to any gene: 6. Germline CDR1 is SGDLS and CDR2 is YYNGEE. The chain's CDR3 is CASSRAGTGSGNTIYF. In DNA, the CDR3 is TGTGCCAGCAGCAGAGCCGGGACAGGGTCTGGAAACACCATATATTTT.

A few counts support this clone. This chain uses TRBV19 with TRBJ2-4, with TRBD2 matching over 8 bases. V shed 9 bases, J shed 2 bases, and the junction held 9 bases outside the gene matches. The CDR3 runs 15 residues. CDR1 and CDR2 from the germline V gene are LNHDA and SQIVND (reference sequence). The CDR3 nucleotides are TGTGCCAGCAGAGGACGCGGGGGGTCCAAAAACATTCAGTACTTC. Residues: CASRGRGGSKNIQYF. The full variable domain, in which reference TRBV19 and TRBJ2-4 provide the parts outside the CDR3, is DGGITQSPKYLFRKEGQNVTLSCEQNLNHDAMYWYRQDPGQGLRLIYYSQIVNDFQKGDIAEGYSVSREKKESFPLTVTSAQKNPTAFYLCASRGRGGSKNIQYFGAGTRLSVL.

The genes are TRBV6-5 and TRBJ1-1, with D possibly matching TRBD1 (6 bases). Trimming stripped 2 bases from V and 4 bases from J, with 11 bases between. CDR3 size: 14 residues. Germline lookup yields CDR1 MNHEY and CDR2 SVGAGI. The chain's CDR3 is CASSYGGAGTEAFF. CDR3 in DNA: TGTGCCAGCAGTTACGGGGGCGCCGGCACTGAAGCTTTCTTT.

This chain connects TRBV4-3 to TRBJ1-4; TRBD1 might be the D (5 bases). This CDR3 comprises 15 residues. The V and J ends lost 0 bases and 6 bases respectively, with 11 bases between them. Germline V gene lookup returns CDR1 LGHNA and CDR2 YSLEER. The CDR3 sequence: CASSQEGARDEKLFF. CDR3 DNA sequence: TGCGCCAGCAGCCAAGAAGGGGCGCGTGATGAAAAACTGTTTTTT.

The chain joins TRBV9 to TRBJ1-2, with D possibly TRBD1 on 5 matching bases. This CDR3 comprises 15 residues. V lost 0 bases and J 7 bases, leaving 16 bases between the germline ends. Germline V lookup: CDR1 SGDLS, CDR2 YYNGEE. The CDR3 loop is CASSVATVGAGGYTF. CDR3 DNA: TGTGCCAGCAGCGTAGCTACGGTAGGGGCCGGTGGCTACACCTTC.

The rearrangement uses TRBV10-3 and TRBJ2-7, with 7 bases that match TRBD1. The V gene's germline CDR1 is ENHRY and CDR2 SYGVKD. This CDR3 region has 15 residues. The ends lost 3 bases at V and 0 bases at J; junction bases unmatched: 5. CDR3 loop: CAISDQGDSSYEQYF. The CDR3 DNA reads TGTGCCATCAGTGATCAGGGGGATAGCTCCTACGAGCAGTACTTC.

This rearrangement joins TRBV7-8 to TRBJ1-4, with D unresolved. Germline CDR1 and CDR2: SGHVS and FQNEAQ. V lost 4 bases to trimming and J lost 3 bases, with 6 bases between them. The CDR3 has 13 residues. The CDR3 DNA follows: TGTGCCAGCAGCTCCTCTCCTAATGAAAAACTGTTTTTT. It specifies CASSSSPNEKLFF.

V gene TRBV2 combines with J gene TRBJ1-5; D is unresolved. V lost 7 bases and J 1 base, leaving 8 bases between the germline ends. The length of the CDR3 is 13 residues. Germline V lookup: CDR1 SNHLY, CDR2 FYNNEI. CDR3 amino acids: CASTTQSNQPQHF. CDR3 DNA: TGTGCCAGCACTACTCAGAGCAATCAGCCCCAGCATTTT. The whole variable domain, filled in from reference TRBV2 and TRBJ1-5, reads EPEVTQTPSHQVTQMGQEVILRCVPISNHLYFYWYRQILGQKVEFLVSFYNNEISEKSEIFDDQFSVERPDGSNFTLKIRSTKLEDSAMYFCASTTQSNQPQHFGDGTRLSIL.

This chain connects TRBV29-1 to TRBJ1-3; no firm D call. Per germline, CDR1 SQVTM and CDR2 ANQGSEA. V lost 4 bases to trimming and J lost 2 bases, with 3 bases between them. This CDR3 region has 11 residues. CDR3 amino acids: CSVVTGNTIYF. CDR3 DNA: TGCAGCGTTGTGACTGGAAACACCATATATTTT.

This clone was detected only once. The chain couples TRBV27 to TRBJ1-1; 9 bases fit TRBD1. With 1 base clipped from V and 1 base from J, the junction kept 1 base outside the gene matches. The CDR3 sequence is 15 residues long. Germline assignment: CDR1 MNHEY and CDR2 SMNVEV (reference sequence). The DNA for the CDR3 is TGTGCCAGCAGTTTATGGACAGGGGCGAACACTGAAGCTTTCTTT. It is translated as CASSLWTGANTEAFF.

The V call is TRBV6-4, the J call TRBJ2-6; no clear D. With 8 bases removed from V and 0 bases from J, the gap between germline ends came to 8 bases. This CDR3 is built from 14 residues. The germline V gene encodes CDR1 MRHNA and CDR2 SNTAGT. CDR3 sequence: CASADNSGANVLTF. The CDR3 nucleotides are TGTGCCAGCGCTGACAACTCTGGGGCCAACGTCCTGACTTTC.

The J gene is TRBJ1-1, the V gene TRBV30; 8 bases match TRBD1. J gave up 6 bases and V 5 bases, and 8 bases lay outside the gene matches. The V gene's germline CDR1 is GTSNPN and CDR2 SVGIG (reference sequence). The CDR3 is made up of 13 amino acids. The CDR3 DNA reads TGTGCCTGGGGGTACAGGGGGGGATCTGAAGCTTTCTTT. This codes for CAWGYRGGSEAFF. Drawing the rest from reference TRBV30 and TRBJ1-1, the complete variable domain is SQTIHQWPATLVQPVGSPLSLECTVEGTSNPNLYWYRQAAGRGLQLLFYSVGIGQISSEVPQNLSASRPQDRQFILSSKKLLLSDSGFYLCAWGYRGGSEAFFGQGTRLTVV.

This clone was observed once. The V and J genes are TRBV12-3 or TRBV12-4 and TRBJ1-1; TRBD1 matches at 8 bases. This CDR3 spans 13 amino acids. Germline trimming cut 5 bases from V and 7 bases from J; bases unmatched to any gene: 6. The CDR3 DNA follows: TGTGCCAGCAGTGCCAGACAGGGGCGTGAAGCTTTCTTT. This sequence encodes CASSARQGREAFF.

This rearrangement joins TRBV10-3 to TRBJ1-6; TRBD1 aligns across 7 bases. This CDR3 comprises 15 residues. Trimming cost V 2 bases and J 10 bases; bases outside gene matches: 8. The germline CDR1 and CDR2 sequences are ENHRY and SYGVKD. Here the CDR3 reads CAISEARGRGSPLHF. The CDR3 coding sequence is TGTGCCATCAGTGAGGCAAGGGGGCGCGGGTCACCCCTCCACTTT.

The V call is TRBV6-1, the J call TRBJ2-1; no clear D gene. There are 13 residues in the CDR3. Germline CDR1 is MNHNS and CDR2 is SASEGT. V was shortened by 3 bases and J by 8 bases, with 11 bases between the two germline ends. The CDR3 DNA sequence: TGTGCCAGCAGTGATTTGGAAGGATATGAGCAGTTCTTC. It specifies CASSDLEGYEQFF.

The V call is TRBV11-3, the J call TRBJ2-1; 7 bases agree with TRBD2. Trimming took 6 bases from V and 2 from J; bases not matched to a gene: 4. The germline V gene encodes CDR1 SGHNT and CDR2 YENEEA. The CDR3 runs 14 residues. The CDR3 coding sequence is TGTGCCAGCAGGATCGGGGGGACCTACAATGAGCAGTTCTTC. It yields the protein CASRIGGTYNEQFF.

J is TRBJ2-7 and V is TRBV6-5, with D hard to call. The CDR3 is 14 residues long. With 4 bases removed from V and 6 bases from J, the gap between germline ends came to 16 bases. CDR1 is MNHEY, CDR2 SVGAGI, per germline. CDR3 nucleotides: TGTGCCAGCAGTTCGAACCCTAAGGACCTCGAGCAGTACTTC. Its protein is CASSSNPKDLEQYF.

This chain links TRBV7-9 with TRBJ1-3; unclear D gene. With 5 bases removed from V and 0 bases from J, the gap between germline ends came to 11 bases. Germline CDR1 is SEHNR and CDR2 is FQNEAQ (reference sequence). CDR3 length: 15 residues. The CDR3 sequence is CASSPAVSSGNTIYF. For the CDR3, the DNA is TGTGCCAGCAGCCCCGCCGTCAGCTCTGGAAACACCATATATTTT.

The chain combines TRBV10-3 with TRBJ2-7; weak D call: TRBD1 (7 bases). V was clipped by 2 bases and J by 4 bases, with 21 bases between them. Germline CDR1 reads ENHRY; CDR2 reads SYGVKD. CDR3 length equals 17 residues. CDR3 DNA sequence: TGTGCCATCAGTGAGCCTAAAAGACAGGGAGGTCCGTACGAGCAGTACTTC. Encoded protein: CAISEPKRQGGPYEQYF.